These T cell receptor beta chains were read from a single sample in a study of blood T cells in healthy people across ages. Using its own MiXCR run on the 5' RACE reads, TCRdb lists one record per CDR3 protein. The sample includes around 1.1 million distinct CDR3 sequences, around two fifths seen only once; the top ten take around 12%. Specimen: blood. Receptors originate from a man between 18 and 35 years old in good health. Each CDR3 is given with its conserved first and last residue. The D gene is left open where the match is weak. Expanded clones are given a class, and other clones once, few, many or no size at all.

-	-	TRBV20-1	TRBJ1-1	TGCAGTGCTGCCCCCACGAACACTGAAGCTTTCTTT	CSAAPTNTEAFF
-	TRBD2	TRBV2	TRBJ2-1	TGTGCCAGCAGTGATGTACTAGCGGGGAAGCAGTTCTTC	CASSDVLAGKQFF
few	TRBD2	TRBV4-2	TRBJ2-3	TGTGCCAGCAGCCAGGAAGAGCGGGGGGGCGGCTCAGATACGCAGTATTTT	CASSQEERGGGSDTQYF
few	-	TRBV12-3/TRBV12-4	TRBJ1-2	TGTGCCAGCAGTCCGGGGACAAGGTTCTACACCTTC	CASSPGTRFYTF
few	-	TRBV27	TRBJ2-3	TGTGCCAGCATTCTTGCCGATACGCAGTATTTT	CASILADTQYF
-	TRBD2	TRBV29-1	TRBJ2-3	TGCAGCGTTCTTCCCGGGGGGGATACGGCAGATACGCAGTATTTT	CSVLPGGDTADTQYF
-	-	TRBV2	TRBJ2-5	TGTGCCAGCAGAAGACAGTACCAAGAGACCCAGTACTTC	CASRRQYQETQYF
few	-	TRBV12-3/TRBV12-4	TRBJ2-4	TGTGCCAGCAGTTCGAGAGGGGGGAAGTACTTC	CASSSRGGKYF
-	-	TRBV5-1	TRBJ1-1	TGCGCCAGCAGCTTGGAGTCGGACAGCGAAGCTTTCTTT	CASSLESDSEAFF
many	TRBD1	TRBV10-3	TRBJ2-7	TGTGCCATCAGTGGGGACAGTACCTACGAGCAGTACTTC	CAISGDSTYEQYF
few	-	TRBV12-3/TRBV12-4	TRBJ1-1	TGTGCCAGCAGGACAGTAATAAGAGCGAACACTGAAGCTTTCTTT	CASRTVIRANTEAFF
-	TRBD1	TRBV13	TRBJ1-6	TGTGCCAGCAGCCAGGGACAGGGAAATTCACCCCTCCACTTT	CASSQGQGNSPLHF
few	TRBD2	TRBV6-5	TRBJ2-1	TGTGCCAGCAGCCCGACTAGCGGGGGGGAGAATGAGCAGTTCTTC	CASSPTSGGENEQFF
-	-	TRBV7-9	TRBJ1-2	TGTGCCAGCAGCTTGATGGAGGGCTACACCTTC	CASSLMEGYTF
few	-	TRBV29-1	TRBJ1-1	TGCAGCGTTGTGATGCGGATTGAAGCTTTCTTT	CSVVMRIEAFF
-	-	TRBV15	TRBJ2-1	TGTGCCACCAGCCCACAAAGTAATGAGCAGTTCTTC	CATSPQSNEQFF
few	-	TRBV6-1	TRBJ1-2	TGTGCCAGCATCGGTTTCGCTGGCTACACCTTC	CASIGFAGYTF
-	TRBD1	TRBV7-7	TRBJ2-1	TGTGCTAGCAGCTTAAACAGGGGGCGCGTGGATGAGCAGTTCTTC	CASSLNRGRVDEQFF
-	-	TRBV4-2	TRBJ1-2	TGTGCCAGCAGGTCGGTCCCCTATGGCTACACCTTC	CASRSVPYGYTF
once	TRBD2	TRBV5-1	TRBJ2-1	TGCGCCAGCAGCGGGGGACTAGCGGGGGGATACAATGAGCAGGTCTTC	CASSGGLAGGYNEQVF
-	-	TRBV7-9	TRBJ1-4	TGTGCCAGCAGCTTGGACAGCCAGACTGAAAAACTGTTTTTT	CASSLDSQTEKLFF
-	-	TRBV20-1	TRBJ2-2	TGCAGTGCTAGATCGCAGGGGGGGATAACCGGGGAGCTGTTTTTT	CSARSQGGITGELFF
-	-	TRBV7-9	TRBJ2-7	TGTGCCAGCAGCACCTCTAGCCGTGGCGACGAGCAGTACTTC	CASSTSSRGDEQYF
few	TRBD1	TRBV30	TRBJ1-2	TGTGCCTGGAGTCGTCCCGGGACAGGGAACTATGGCTACACCTTC	CAWSRPGTGNYGYTF
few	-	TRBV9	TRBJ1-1	TGTGCCAGCAGCGCCCTGACAGGGAACACTGAAGCTTTCTTT	CASSALTGNTEAFF
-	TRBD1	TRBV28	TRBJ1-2	TGTGCCAGCAGTACTCAAGTCATTCGGGGACAGGGGGGTTCGAACGTGGGCTACACCTTC	CASSTQVIRGQGGSNVGYTF
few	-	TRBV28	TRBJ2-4	TGTGCCAGCAGCCCGGGACCCTCGGGGAACATTCAGTACTTC	CASSPGPSGNIQYF
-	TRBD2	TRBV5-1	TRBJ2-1	TGCGCCAGCAGCTTGTTGTCTAGCGGCAATGAGCAGTTCTTC	CASSLLSSGNEQFF
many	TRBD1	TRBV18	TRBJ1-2	TGTGCCAGCTCACTACCACAGGGGAACTATGGCTACACCTTC	CASSLPQGNYGYTF
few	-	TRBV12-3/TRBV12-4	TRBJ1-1	TGTGCCAGCAGTCTAACAGGAACATCGGGGAACACTGAAGCTTTCTTT	CASSLTGTSGNTEAFF
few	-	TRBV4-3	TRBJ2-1	TGCGCCAGCAGCCAAGATCTAGCTTTCTACAATGAGCAGTTCTTC	CASSQDLAFYNEQFF
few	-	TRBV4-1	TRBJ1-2	TGCGCCAGCAGCCAAGACAGCTATAACTATGGCTACACCTTC	CASSQDSYNYGYTF
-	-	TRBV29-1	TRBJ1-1	TGCAGCATTTCCCCGGAAAATTGGAACACTGAAGCTTTCTTT	CSISPENWNTEAFF
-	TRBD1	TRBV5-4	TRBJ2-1	TGTGCCAGCAGCGCCGACAGGGTGGTATTCGATGAGCAGTTCTTC	CASSADRVVFDEQFF
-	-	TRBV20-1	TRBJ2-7	TGCAGCCTTTTCTCGACGGGTTCCGAGCAGTACTTC	CSLFSTGSEQYF